The present T cell receptor beta chain was sequenced within a study of response to subunit inactivated influenza vaccine. Germline trimming cut 0 bases from V and 8 bases from J; bases unmatched to any gene: 12. Germline lookup yields CDR1 DFQATT and CDR2 SNEGSKA (reference sequence). The CDR3 covers 16 residues. This clonotype was recorded at least ten times. TCRdb used MiXCR to reprocess the RT-PCR reads, holding one entry per CDR3 protein. The sample shows about 570,000 distinct CDR3 sequences, around 11% of them seen only once. The sample also formed part of further work on T cells expressing NK-cell markers. From that report: TCR beta cDNA was generated via 5'RACE template switching incorporating UMIs.

The sequencing here drew on PBMCs from blood, taken on the day of vaccination. This rearrangement joins TRBV20-1 to TRBJ2-1, with 8 positions matching TRBD2. The TCR comes from a man in his fifties or sixties who received an inactivated influenza vaccine. CDR3 sequence (DNA): TGCAGTGCTAGAGACCCTTTAGCGGGAAGGGATGATGAGCAGTTCTTC. Amino acid sequence: CSARDPLAGRDDEQFF.